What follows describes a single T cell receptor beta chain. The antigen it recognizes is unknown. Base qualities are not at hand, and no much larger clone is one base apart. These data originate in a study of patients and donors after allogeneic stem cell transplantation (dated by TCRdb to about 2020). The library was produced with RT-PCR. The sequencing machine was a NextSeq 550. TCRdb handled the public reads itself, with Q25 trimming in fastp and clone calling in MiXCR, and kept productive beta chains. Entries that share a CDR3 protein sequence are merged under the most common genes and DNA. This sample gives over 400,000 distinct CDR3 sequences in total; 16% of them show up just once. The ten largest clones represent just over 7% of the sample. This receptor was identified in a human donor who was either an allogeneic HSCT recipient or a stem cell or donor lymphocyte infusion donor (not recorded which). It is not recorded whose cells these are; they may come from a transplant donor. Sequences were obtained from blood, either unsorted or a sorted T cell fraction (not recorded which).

The nucleotide sequence reads TGTGCCAGGTTAGGGGGGTTCCATGAGCAGTTCTTC. This yields the protein CARLGGFHEQFF. The chain is assembled from TRBV6-6 and TRBJ2-1; the D gene may be TRBD1 or TRBD2, since each aligns over 6 bases. V lost 9 bases and J lost 8 bases; the stretch between them is 14 bases long. The germline V gene (reference sequence) specifies MNHNY as CDR1 and SVGAGI as CDR2. Including cysteine and phenylalanine, the CDR3 has 12 amino acids. The kept DNA is CDR3 alone, 36 bases in frame from the first base.